This TCR beta chain is drawn from a study of blood T cell repertoires in COVID-19. Whole-study context: Acute-phase and convalescent COVID-19 samples originated in the United States, Italy and Spain. Sources were T cells, B-cell-depleted T cells, or PBMCs; the material itself was cDNA or gDNA.

CDR3 length: 13 amino acids. V was cut by 5 bases and J by 6 bases, with 13 bases left in between. CDR1 and CDR2 from the germline V gene are SGHRS and YFSETQ. Measured with immunoSEQ multiplex PCR; TCRdb has only the in-frame clones, and not every one. The repertoire holds around 100,000 clones, with over 85% as singletons. Sample: peripheral blood. The TCR sequence derives from a man aged 65 to 85 with acute or convalescent COVID-19. V gene TRBV5-1 combines with J gene TRBJ2-3; the D is unclear. CDR3 in amino acids: CASRSNPPDTQYF. The CDR3, as DNA: TGCGCCAGCAGGAGCAACCCACCGGATACGCAGTATTTT.